The clone carrying this T cell receptor beta chain was observed a handful of times. Its specificity is not known. The data were taken from a study of CD8 T cells in ankylosing spondylitis. Notes on the study in general: Significant enrichment of disease-linked clones was reported in matched ankylosing spondylitis synovial fluid.

Germline-derived CDR1 and CDR2 are LGHNA and YSLEER. This CDR3 is 15 amino acids long. V was shortened by 0 bases and J by 3 bases, with 9 bases between the two germline ends. MiXCR, run by TCRdb on the 5' RACE reads, gives a single entry per CDR3 protein. The data show 300,000 to 350,000 distinct CDR3 sequences, about a fifth seen once. This TCR was sampled from a female donor with ankylosing spondylitis or in good health (not recorded which). V gene TRBV4-3 combines with J gene TRBJ1-5; weak D call: TRBD1 (6 bases). The sequencing sample was made of blood, either unsorted or a sorted T cell fraction (not recorded which). This CDR3 is CASSQDWTVNQPQHF. CDR3 sequence (DNA): TGCGCCAGCAGCCAAGATTGGACAGTCAATCAGCCCCAGCATTTT.